These T cell receptor beta chains were read from a single sample in a study of CD4 T cells in relation to SARS-CoV-2 and coronaviruses. No antigen is known for these receptors. Repertoires were generated with immunoSEQ multiplex PCR, while TCRdb's copy carries only in-frame clones and drops some. This sample yields around 25,000 clones, of which about three quarters are seen a single time; 10% belongs to the top ten. The material sequenced was CD4+ T cells from PBMCs, cultured in vitro. These receptors came from a human donor in good health. Each CDR3 is given with its conserved first and last residue. The order of the fields is V gene, D gene, J gene, clone size, CDR3 protein, CDR3 DNA. The D gene is left open where the match is weak. For some rows the clone size is stated as once, few or many, or as a class when expanded; others skip it.

>TRBV21-1|NA|TRBJ1-6|once
CASTSLLWACIVSYNSPLHF
TGTGCCAGCACCTCCCTTCTATGGGCGTGTATTGTTTCCTATAATTCACCCCTCCACTTT
>TRBV11-2|NA|TRBJ1-1|NA
CASSLVSQGLNTEAFF
TGTGCCAGCAGCTTAGTATCGCAGGGTCTGAACACTGAAGCTTTCTTT
>TRBV5-6|NA|TRBJ2-7|NA
CASSLMTGYPYEQYF
TGTGCCAGCAGCTTAATGACAGGCTACCCCTACGAGCAGTACTTC
>TRBV10-3|TRBD1|TRBJ2-5|NA
CAISETSGQGTETQYF
TGTGCCATCAGTGAGACTTCGGGACAGGGGACGGAGACCCAGTACTTC
>TRBV5-5|TRBD1|TRBJ2-5|NA
CASSGDRDPLETQYF
TGTGCCAGCAGCGGCGACAGGGATCCTCTGGAGACCCAGTACTTC
>TRBV6-5|NA|TRBJ2-3|NA
CASNRDAGTDTQYF
TGTGCCAGCAACCGGGACGCCGGCACAGATACGCAGTATTTT
>TRBV7-9|NA|TRBJ2-1|NA
CASTRLAGRANEQFF
TGTGCCAGCACCCGCCTGGCGGGAAGGGCCAATGAGCAGTTCTTC
>TRBV27|NA|TRBJ2-7|NA
CASISSLSYEQYF
TGTGCCAGCATAAGCTCACTCTCCTACGAGCAGTACTTC
>TRBV12-5|TRBD1|TRBJ2-5|NA
CASGPGQAPWETQYF
TGTGCTAGTGGCCCGGGACAGGCCCCTTGGGAGACCCAGTACTTC
>TRBV18|NA|TRBJ2-2|once
CASSPMTEPTGELFF
TGTGCCAGCTCACCAATGACAGAACCCACCGGGGAGCTGTTTTTT
>TRBV19|TRBD2|TRBJ2-5|NA
CASSMRERETQYF
TGTGCCAGTAGTATGCGGGAGCGGGAGACCCAGTACTTC
>TRBV12-3/TRBV12-4|NA|TRBJ2-7|NA
CASSPGVRYEQYF
TGTGCCAGCAGCCCCGGGGTCAGATACGAGCAGTACTTC
>TRBV6-2/TRBV6-3|TRBD1|TRBJ1-1|NA
CASSDTGQGHTEAFF
TGTGCCAGCAGCGACACGGGACAGGGCCACACTGAAGCTTTCTTT
>TRBV5-5|NA|TRBJ2-7|medium-sized
CASSLAVGEQYF
TGTGCCAGCAGCCTCGCGGTAGGTGAGCAGTACTTC
>TRBV27|NA|TRBJ1-5|NA
CASTLRWGEAQPQHF
TGTGCCAGCACTCTTCGGTGGGGGGAAGCTCAGCCCCAGCATTTT
>TRBV7-8|NA|TRBJ1-2|NA
CASSLGPAGANYGYTF
TGTGCCAGCAGCTTAGGCCCGGCGGGGGCTAACTATGGCTACACCTTC
>TRBV10-3|TRBD1|TRBJ2-5|NA
CAISEPRIRDRGEETQYF
TGTGCCATCAGTGAGCCTCGGATCCGGGACAGGGGAGAAGAGACCCAGTACTTC
>TRBV30|NA|TRBJ1-1|NA
CAWSVGENTEAFF
TGTGCCTGGAGTGTGGGGGAGAACACTGAAGCTTTCTTT
>TRBV5-4|NA|TRBJ1-2|few
CASSLGSTGLGYTF
TGTGCCAGCAGCCTGGGGTCCACAGGGCTTGGCTACACCTTC
>TRBV30|NA|TRBJ2-5|NA
CAWTGRPTLQETQYF
TGTGCCTGGACGGGGCGACCCACACTCCAAGAGACCCAGTACTTC
>TRBV6-5|NA|TRBJ2-3|NA
CASSYSEAHTDTQYF
TGTGCCAGCAGTTACTCGGAAGCTCACACAGATACGCAGTATTTT
>TRBV5-5|NA|TRBJ1-5|few
CASSRIVGMGNQPQHF
TGTGCCAGCAGTCGAATCGTGGGGATGGGCAATCAGCCCCAGCATTTT
>TRBV2|NA|TRBJ2-5|NA
CASIMGGNAETQYF
TGTGCCAGCATTATGGGCGGGAACGCGGAGACCCAGTACTTC
>TRBV28|TRBD2|TRBJ2-3|once
CASMSGGSTDTQYF
TGTGCCAGCATGAGCGGGGGGAGCACAGATACGCAGTATTTT
>TRBV6-5|NA|TRBJ1-5|NA
CASRNEQPQHF
TGTGCCAGCAGGAACGAGCAGCCCCAGCATTTT
>TRBV6-5|NA|TRBJ1-1|NA
CASYLGPEAFF
TGTGCCAGTTACCTCGGACCTGAAGCTTTCTTT
>TRBV7-2|NA|TRBJ1-1|NA
CASSLGWGTEAFF
TGTGCCAGCAGCCTCGGGTGGGGAACTGAAGCTTTCTTT
>TRBV18|NA|TRBJ1-1|NA
CASSQNRHTEAFF
TGTGCCAGCTCACAAAACAGGCATACTGAAGCTTTCTTT
>TRBV30|NA|TRBJ1-5|once
CAWKPRGGSNQPQHF
TGTGCCTGGAAGCCGCGAGGGGGAAGCAATCAGCCCCAGCATTTT